This note documents a single T cell receptor beta chain sequence. No cognate antigen has been identified for it. Nothing much larger sits one base from this clone, and base qualities are not available. TCRbeta CDR3 regions were amplified from genomic DNA by means of the immunoSEQ Assay, a bias-controlled multiplex PCR. Concerning the study's data processing: The number of nucleated cells in each sample was estimated by amplification of reference gene primers within the assay. To quantify the absolute abundance of each unique TCRbeta CDR3 rearrangement, sequence reads were collapsed and filtered. For each sample, productive Simpson clonality was calculated as the square root of Simpson's diversity index across productive rearrangements. TCRdb carries this immuneACCESS record with in-frame sequences only. Its versions omit some clonotypes, under half of them owing to an unresolved V gene in the studies checked, with the rest unexplained. V, J and clone size reflect that table, while D and trimming were determined from the DNA. Across this sample there are about 43,000 clones, with 87% seen only once. The ten largest clones add up to approximately 15% of the sample.

This record belongs to a study of blood T cell repertoires in COVID-19 (dated by TCRdb to 2018 to 2021). For the study in its entirety: Samples from collaborators originated in the United States, Italy and Spain and spanned both the acute and convalescent phases of COVID-19. The material from the prospective study consisted of cDNA or gDNA derived from T cells, B-cell-depleted T cells, or PBMCs. Subjects who had been exposed to COVID-19, were actively infected with it, or had recovered from it provided the deeply sampled blood TCRbeta repertoires that made up the dataset. The repertoires were released in a freely available public database meant as a resource for research on the immune response to SARS-CoV-2. The samples were drawn from two sources: the first 160 participants of the ongoing ImmuneRACE study, and 950 to 1,500 subjects contributed by 6 global collaborators. A de-identified subject ID, COVID-19 status, age in years and sex were almost always included in the sample metadata. Where HLA class I and class II types were available, the types were taken from metadata supplied by the sample provider, not from assay-based typing. The study at large found these results: The amount of clinical and demographic metadata varied by source and participant and was provided uncurated.

Whole blood was collected in K2EDTA tubes by collaborating institutions according to the institutions' own protocols. Collaborator samples were shipped for TCRbeta analysis as frozen whole blood, isolated PBMCs, or DNA extracted from either sample type. The CDR3, from cysteine to phenylalanine, totals 15 residues. Solely the CDR3 DNA is kept, with 45 bases framed from the first base. After removal of 3 bases from V and 7 bases from J, the junction retains 11 bases not matched to a gene. The germline V gene provides CDR1 SGDLS and CDR2 YYNGEE. The chain couples TRBV9 to TRBJ1-1; 8 middle bases align to TRBD1. The receptor was isolated from a man aged 60 to 75 with active COVID-19. Material for sequencing was peripheral blood. The DNA sequence follows: TGTGCCAGCAGCGCAAACGCCAGGGGGCAGGGTGAAGCTTTCTTT. It translates to CASSANARGQGEAFF.